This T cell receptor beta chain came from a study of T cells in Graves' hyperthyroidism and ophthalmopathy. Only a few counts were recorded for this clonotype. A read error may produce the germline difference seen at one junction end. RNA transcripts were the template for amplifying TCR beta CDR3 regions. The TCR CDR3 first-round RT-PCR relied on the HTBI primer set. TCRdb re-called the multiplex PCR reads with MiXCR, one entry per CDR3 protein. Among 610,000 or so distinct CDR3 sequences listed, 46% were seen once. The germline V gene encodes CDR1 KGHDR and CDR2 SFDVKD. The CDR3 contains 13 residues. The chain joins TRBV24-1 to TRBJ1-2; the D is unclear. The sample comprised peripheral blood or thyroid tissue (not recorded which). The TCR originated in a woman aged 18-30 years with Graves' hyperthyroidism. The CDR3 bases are TGTGCCACCGGTGATTTTGTGTTCGGAGGCTACACCTTC. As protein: CATGDFVFGGYTF.